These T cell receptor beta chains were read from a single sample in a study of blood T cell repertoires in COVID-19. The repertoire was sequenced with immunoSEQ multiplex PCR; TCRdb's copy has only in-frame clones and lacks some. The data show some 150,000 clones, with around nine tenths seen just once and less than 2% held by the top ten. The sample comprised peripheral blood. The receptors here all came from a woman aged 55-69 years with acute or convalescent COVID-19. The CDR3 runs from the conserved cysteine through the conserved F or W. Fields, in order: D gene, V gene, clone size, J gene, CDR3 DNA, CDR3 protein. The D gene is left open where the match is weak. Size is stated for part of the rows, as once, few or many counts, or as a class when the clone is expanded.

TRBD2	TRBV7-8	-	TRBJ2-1	TGTGCCAGCAGCCCACGCGCTAGCGGGGGGTCGAACTCCTACAATGAGCAGTTCTTC	CASSPRASGGSNSYNEQFF
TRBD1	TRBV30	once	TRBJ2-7	TGTGCCTGGAGTCGGGACAGGGGGAACGAGCAGTACTTC	CAWSRDRGNEQYF
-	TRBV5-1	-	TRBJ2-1	TGCGCCAGCAGCCCCACCGGGGGCTCCTACAATGAGCAGTTCTTC	CASSPTGGSYNEQFF
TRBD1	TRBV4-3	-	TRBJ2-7	TGCGCCAGCAGGCGGCGGACCGGACAGGGGCCCTACGAGCAGTACTTC	CASRRRTGQGPYEQYF
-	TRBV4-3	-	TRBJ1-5	TGCGCCAGCAGCCAAGATCACTCAGGGGACCAGCCCCAGCATTTT	CASSQDHSGDQPQHF
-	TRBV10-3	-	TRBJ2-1	TGTGCCATCAGTGGTCAAAACTCCGACAATGAGCAGTTCTTC	CAISGQNSDNEQFF
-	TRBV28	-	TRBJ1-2	TGTGCCAGCAGTCCTGGGGGGTGGCGCTACACCTTC	CASSPGGWRYTF
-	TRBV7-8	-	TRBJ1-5	TGTGCCAGCAGCTTAGTTTGGGCGGGAAATCAGCCCCAGCATTTT	CASSLVWAGNQPQHF
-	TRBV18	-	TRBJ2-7	TGTGCCAGCTCACCGTCCCGCCCGGGACACAGGAATTCCTACGAGCAGTACTTC	CASSPSRPGHRNSYEQYF
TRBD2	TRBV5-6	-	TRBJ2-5	TGTGCCAGCAGCTTGGGACTAGCAGCTTCAGAGACCCAGTACTTC	CASSLGLAASETQYF
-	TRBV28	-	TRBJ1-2	TGTGCCAGCCGGGGTAACTATGGCTACACCTTC	CASRGNYGYTF
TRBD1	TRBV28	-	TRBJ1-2	TGTGCCAGCAGTTTGACAGGGCTGAGCTATGGCTACACCTTC	CASSLTGLSYGYTF
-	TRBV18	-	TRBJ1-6	TGTGCCAGCTCACCTGCAGGGGAGCATTCACCCCTCCACTTT	CASSPAGEHSPLHF